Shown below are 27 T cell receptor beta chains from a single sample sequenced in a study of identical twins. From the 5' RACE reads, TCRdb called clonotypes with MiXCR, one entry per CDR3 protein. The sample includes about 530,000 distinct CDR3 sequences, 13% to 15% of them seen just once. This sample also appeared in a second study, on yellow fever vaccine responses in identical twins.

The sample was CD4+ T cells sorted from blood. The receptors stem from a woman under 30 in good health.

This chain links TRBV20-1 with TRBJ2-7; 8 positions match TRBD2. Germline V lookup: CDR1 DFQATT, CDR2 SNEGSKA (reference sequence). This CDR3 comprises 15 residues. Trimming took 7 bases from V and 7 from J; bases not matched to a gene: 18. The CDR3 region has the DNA TGCAGTGGCGAGGTTTTTGCGGGAGGCTCAAGGGAGCAGTACTTC. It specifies CSGEVFAGGSREQYF.

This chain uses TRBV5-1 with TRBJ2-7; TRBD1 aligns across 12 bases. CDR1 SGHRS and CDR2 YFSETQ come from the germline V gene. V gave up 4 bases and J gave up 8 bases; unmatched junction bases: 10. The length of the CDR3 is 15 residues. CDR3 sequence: CASSPPGGQGAKQYF. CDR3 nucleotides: TGCGCCAGCAGCCCCCCGGGGGGACAGGGGGCCAAGCAGTACTTC.

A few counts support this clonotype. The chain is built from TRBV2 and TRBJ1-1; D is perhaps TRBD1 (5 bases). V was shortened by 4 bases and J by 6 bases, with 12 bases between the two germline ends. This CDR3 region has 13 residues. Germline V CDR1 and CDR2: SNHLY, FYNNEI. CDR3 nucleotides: TGTGCCAGCAGTGGGGAAGGGGTCGCTGAAGCTTTCTTT. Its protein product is CASSGEGVAEAFF.

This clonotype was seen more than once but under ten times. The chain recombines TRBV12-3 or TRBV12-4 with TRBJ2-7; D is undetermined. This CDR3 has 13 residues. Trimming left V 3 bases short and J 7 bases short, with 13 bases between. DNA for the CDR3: TGTGCCAGCAGTTTTGTCGATGGGAAGGAGCAGTACTTC. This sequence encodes CASSFVDGKEQYF.

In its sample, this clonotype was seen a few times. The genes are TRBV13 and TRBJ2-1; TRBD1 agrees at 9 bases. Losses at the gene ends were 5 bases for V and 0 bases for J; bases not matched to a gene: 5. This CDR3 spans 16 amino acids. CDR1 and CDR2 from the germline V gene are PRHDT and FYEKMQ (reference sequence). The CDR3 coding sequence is TGTGCCAGCAGCCGACAGACAGGGGGCTCCTACAATGAGCAGTTCTTC. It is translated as CASSRQTGGSYNEQFF.

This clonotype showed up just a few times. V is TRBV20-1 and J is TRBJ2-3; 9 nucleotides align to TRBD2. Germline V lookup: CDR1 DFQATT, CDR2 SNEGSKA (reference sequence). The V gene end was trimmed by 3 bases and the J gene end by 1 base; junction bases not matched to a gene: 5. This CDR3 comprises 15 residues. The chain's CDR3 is CSASIASGGTDTQYF. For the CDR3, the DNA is TGCAGTGCTAGTATCGCTAGCGGGGGCACAGATACGCAGTATTTT.

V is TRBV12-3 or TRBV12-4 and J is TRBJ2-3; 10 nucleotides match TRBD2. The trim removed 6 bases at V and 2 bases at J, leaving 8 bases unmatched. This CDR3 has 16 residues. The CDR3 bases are TGTGCCAGCAGCATACTAGCGGGGACATTCACAGATACGCAGTATTTT. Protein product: CASSILAGTFTDTQYF.

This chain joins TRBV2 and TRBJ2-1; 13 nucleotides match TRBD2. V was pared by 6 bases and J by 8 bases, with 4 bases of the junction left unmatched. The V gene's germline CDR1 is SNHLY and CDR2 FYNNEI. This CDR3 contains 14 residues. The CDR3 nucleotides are TGTGCCAGCAGACTAGCGGGGGGGCTGGATGAGCAGTTCTTC. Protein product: CASRLAGGLDEQFF.

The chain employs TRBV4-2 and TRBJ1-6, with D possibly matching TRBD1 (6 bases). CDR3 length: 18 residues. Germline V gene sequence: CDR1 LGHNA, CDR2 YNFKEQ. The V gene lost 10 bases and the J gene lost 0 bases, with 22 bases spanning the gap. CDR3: CAMGPGQGPSSYNSPLHF. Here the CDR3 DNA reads TGTGCCATGGGCCCGGGGCAGGGGCCGAGCTCCTATAATTCACCCCTCCACTTT.

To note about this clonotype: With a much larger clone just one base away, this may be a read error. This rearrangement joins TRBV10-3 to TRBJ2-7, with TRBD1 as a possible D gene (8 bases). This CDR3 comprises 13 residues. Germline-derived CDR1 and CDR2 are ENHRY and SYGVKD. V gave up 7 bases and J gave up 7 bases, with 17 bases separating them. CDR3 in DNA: TGTGCCATCAATTCGGACAGGGAGGGGGAGCAGTACTTC. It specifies CAINSDREGEQYF.

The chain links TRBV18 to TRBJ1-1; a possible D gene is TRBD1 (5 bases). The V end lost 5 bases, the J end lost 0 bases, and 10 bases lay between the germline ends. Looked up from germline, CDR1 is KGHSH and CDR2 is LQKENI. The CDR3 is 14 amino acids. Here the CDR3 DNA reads TGTGCCAGCTCAGGGGGAGGAATGAACACTGAAGCTTTCTTT. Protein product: CASSGGGMNTEAFF. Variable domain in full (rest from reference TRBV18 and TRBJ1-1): NAGVMQNPRHLVRRRGQEARLRCSPMKGHSHVYWYRQLPEEGLKFMVYLQKENIIDESGMPKERFSAEFPKEGPSILRIQQVVRGDSAAYFCASSGGGMNTEAFFGQGTRLTVV.

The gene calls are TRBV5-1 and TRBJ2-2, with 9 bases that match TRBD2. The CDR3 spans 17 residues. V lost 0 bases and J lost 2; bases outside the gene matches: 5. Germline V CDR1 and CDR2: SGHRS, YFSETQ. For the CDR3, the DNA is TGCGCCAGCAGCTTGGCGAGCGGGAGGAGTAACACCGGGGAGCTGTTTTTT. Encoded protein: CASSLASGRSNTGELFF.

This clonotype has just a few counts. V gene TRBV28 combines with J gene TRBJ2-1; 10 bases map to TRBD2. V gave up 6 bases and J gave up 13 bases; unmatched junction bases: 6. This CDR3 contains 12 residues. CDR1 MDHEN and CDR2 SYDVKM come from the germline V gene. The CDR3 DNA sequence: TGTGCCAGCAGCATGGGACTAGCGACCCAGTTCTTC. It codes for CASSMGLATQFF.

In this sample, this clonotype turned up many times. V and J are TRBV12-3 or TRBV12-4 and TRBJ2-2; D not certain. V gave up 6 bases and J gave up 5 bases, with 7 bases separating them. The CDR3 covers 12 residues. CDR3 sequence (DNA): TGTGCCAGCAGGCGTGCTACCGGGGAGCTGTTTTTT. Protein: CASRRATGELFF.

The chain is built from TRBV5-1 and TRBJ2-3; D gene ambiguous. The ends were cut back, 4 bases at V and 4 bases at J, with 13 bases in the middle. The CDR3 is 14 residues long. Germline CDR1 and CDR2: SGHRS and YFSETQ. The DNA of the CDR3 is TGCGCCAGCAGCGACCAAAGACGGGCAGATACGCAGTATTTT. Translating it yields CASSDQRRADTQYF.

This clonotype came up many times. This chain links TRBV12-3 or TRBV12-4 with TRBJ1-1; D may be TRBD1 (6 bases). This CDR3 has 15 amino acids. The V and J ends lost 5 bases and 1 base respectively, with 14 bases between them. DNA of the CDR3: TGTGCCAGCAGTCCCACAGGGATGGGGAACACTGAAGCTTTCTTT. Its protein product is CASSPTGMGNTEAFF.

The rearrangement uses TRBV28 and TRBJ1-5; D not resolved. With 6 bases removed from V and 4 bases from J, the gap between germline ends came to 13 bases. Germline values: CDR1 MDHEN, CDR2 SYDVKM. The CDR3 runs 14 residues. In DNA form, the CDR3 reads TGTGCCAGCAGAAGGACTCTACAAAATCAGCCCCAGCATTTT. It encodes CASRRTLQNQPQHF. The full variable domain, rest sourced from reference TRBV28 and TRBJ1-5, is DVKVTQSSRYLVKRTGEKVFLECVQDMDHENMFWYRQDPGLGLRLIYFSYDVKMKEKGDIPEGYSVSREKKERFSLILESASTNQTSMYLCASRRTLQNQPQHFGDGTRLSIL.

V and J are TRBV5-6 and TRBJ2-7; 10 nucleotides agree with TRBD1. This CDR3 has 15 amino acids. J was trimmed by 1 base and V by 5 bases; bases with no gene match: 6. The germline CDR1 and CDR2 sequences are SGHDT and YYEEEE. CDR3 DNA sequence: TGTGCCAGCAGGGCCGGGACAGGGGTTTCCTACGAGCAGTACGTC. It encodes CASRAGTGVSYEQYV.

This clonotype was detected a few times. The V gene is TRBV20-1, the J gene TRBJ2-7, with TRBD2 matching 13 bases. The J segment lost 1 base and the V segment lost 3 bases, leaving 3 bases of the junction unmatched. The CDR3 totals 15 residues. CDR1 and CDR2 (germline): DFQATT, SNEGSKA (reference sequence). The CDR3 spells CSARGGLAGSYEQYF. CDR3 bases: TGCAGTGCTAGGGGGGGACTAGCGGGATCCTACGAGCAGTACTTC.

The CDR3 reads CASSPGTTVTDTQYF. For the CDR3, the DNA is TGTGCCAGCAGTCCCGGGACTACTGTCACAGATACGCAGTATTTT. The chain links TRBV2 to TRBJ2-3; 7 bases match TRBD2. This CDR3 spans 15 amino acids. V lost 5 bases to trimming and J lost 2 bases; unmatched junction nucleotides: 7. Germline assignment: CDR1 SNHLY and CDR2 FYNNEI. Complete variable domain (other parts from reference TRBV2 and TRBJ2-3): EPEVTQTPSHQVTQMGQEVILRCVPISNHLYFYWYRQILGQKVEFLVSFYNNEISEKSEIFDDQFSVERPDGSNFTLKIRSTKLEDSAMYFCASSPGTTVTDTQYFGPGTRLTVL.

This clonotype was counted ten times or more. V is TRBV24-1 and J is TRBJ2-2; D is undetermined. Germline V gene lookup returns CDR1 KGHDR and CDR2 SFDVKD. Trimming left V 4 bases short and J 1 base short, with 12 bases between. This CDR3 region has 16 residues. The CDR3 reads CATSDHRLGNTGELFF. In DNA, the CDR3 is TGTGCCACCAGTGACCATCGATTGGGGAACACCGGGGAGCTGTTTTTT.

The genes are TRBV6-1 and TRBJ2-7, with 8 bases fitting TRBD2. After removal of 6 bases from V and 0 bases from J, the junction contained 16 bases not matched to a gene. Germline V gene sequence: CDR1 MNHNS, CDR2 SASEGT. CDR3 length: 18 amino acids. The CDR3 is CASSPLGGIGRASYEQYF. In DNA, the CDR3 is TGTGCCAGCAGCCCTCTGGGCGGAATCGGGAGGGCCTCCTACGAGCAGTACTTC.

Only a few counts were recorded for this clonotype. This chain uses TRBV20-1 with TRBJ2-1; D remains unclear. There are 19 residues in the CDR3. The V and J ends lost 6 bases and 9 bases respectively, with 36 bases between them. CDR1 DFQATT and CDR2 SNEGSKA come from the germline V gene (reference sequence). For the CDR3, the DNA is TGCAGTGCGAAGCCCAAGCCAGCCCGCCCGCTAGACCTAGTTACTGAGCAGTTCTTC. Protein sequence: CSAKPKPARPLDLVTEQFF.

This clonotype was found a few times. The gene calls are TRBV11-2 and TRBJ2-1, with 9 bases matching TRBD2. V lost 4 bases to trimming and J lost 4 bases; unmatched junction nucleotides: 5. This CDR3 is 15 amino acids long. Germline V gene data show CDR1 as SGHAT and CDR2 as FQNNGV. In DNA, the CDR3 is TGTGCCAGCAGCTCCCTCAGCGGGGGGTACAATGAGCAGTTCTTC. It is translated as CASSSLSGGYNEQFF. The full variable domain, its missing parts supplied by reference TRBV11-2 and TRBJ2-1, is EAGVAQSPRYKIIEKRQSVAFWCNPISGHATLYWYQQILGQGPKLLIQFQNNGVVDDSQLPKDRFSAERLKGVDSTLKIQPAKLEDSAVYLCASSSLSGGYNEQFFGPGTRLTVL.

The CDR3 DNA sequence: TGCAGTGCTAGATTTGGGGGATTGAACATTCAGTACTTC. Amino acids: CSARFGGLNIQYF. The rearrangement uses TRBV20-1 and TRBJ2-4; D possibly uses TRBD1 or TRBD2 (5 bases each). The CDR3 is 13 residues long. Germline V gene sequence: CDR1 DFQATT, CDR2 SNEGSKA (reference sequence). Trimming shortened V by 2 bases and J by 7 bases, and 12 bases separated the two germline ends.

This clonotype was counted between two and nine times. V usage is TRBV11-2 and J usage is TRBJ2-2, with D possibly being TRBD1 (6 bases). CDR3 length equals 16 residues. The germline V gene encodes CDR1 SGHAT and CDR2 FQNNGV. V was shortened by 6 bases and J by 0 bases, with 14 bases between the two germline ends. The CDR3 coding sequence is TGTGCCAGCAGTCTGGGGGCGCAGGCGAACACCGGGGAGCTGTTTTTT. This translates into CASSLGAQANTGELFF.

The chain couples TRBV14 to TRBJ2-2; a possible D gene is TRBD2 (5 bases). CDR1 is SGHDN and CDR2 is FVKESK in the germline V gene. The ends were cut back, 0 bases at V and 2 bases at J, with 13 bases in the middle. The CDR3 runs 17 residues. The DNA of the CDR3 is TGTGCCAGCAGCCAAGATTACCAGCGGAGTAACACCGGGGAGCTGTTTTTT. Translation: CASSQDYQRSNTGELFF. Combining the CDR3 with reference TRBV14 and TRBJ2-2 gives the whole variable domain EAGVTQFPSHSVIEKGQTVTLRCDPISGHDNLYWYRRVMGKEIKFLLHFVKESKQDESGMPNNRFLAERTGGTYSTLKVQPAELEDSGVYFCASSQDYQRSNTGELFFGEGSRLTVL.